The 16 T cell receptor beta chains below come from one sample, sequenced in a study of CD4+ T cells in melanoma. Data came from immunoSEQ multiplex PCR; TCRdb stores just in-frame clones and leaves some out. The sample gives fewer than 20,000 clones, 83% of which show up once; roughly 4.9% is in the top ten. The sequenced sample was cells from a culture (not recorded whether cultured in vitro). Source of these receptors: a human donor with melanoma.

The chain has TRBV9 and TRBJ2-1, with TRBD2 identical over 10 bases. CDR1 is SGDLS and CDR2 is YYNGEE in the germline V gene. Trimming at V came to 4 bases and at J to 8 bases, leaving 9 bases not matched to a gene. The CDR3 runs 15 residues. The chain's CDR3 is CASSPRERGGHEQFF. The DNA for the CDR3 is TGTGCCAGCAGCCCCAGGGAGCGGGGGGGTCATGAGCAGTTCTTC.

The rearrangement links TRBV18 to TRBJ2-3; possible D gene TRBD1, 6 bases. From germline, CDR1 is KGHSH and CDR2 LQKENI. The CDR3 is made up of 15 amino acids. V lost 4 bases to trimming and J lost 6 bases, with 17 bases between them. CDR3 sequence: CASSRAGQTGDTQYF. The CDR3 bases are TGTGCCAGCTCACGGGCAGGACAAACAGGGGATACGCAGTATTTT.

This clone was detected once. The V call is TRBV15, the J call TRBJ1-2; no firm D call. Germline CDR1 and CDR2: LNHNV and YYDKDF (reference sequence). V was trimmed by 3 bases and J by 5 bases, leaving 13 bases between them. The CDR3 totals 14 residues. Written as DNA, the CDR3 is TGTGCCACCAGCAGTTACTCCCGGGGTTATGGCTACACCTTC. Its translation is CATSSYSRGYGYTF.

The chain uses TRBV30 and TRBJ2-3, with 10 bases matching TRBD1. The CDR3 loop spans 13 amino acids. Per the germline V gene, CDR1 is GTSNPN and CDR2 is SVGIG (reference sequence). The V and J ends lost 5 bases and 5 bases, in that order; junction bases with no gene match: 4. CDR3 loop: CAWDRGQRDTQYF. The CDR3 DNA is TGTGCCTGGGACAGGGGGCAGAGAGATACGCAGTATTTT.

The CDR3 protein is CASSLMTENTEAFF. CDR3 nucleotides: TGCGCCAGCAGCTTGATGACAGAAAACACTGAAGCTTTCTTT. This chain connects TRBV5-1 to TRBJ1-1; D perhaps matches TRBD1 (5 bases). Germline V gives CDR1 SGHRS, CDR2 YFSETQ. V was pared by 1 base and J by 2 bases, with 9 bases between. CDR3 size: 14 residues.

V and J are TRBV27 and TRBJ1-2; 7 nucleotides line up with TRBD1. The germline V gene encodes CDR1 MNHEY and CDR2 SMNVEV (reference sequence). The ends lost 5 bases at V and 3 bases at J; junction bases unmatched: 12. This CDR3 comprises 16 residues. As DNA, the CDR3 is TGTGCCAGCAGTCGACAGGGTTCCCGTCGTGACTATGGCTACACCTTC. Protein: CASSRQGSRRDYGYTF.

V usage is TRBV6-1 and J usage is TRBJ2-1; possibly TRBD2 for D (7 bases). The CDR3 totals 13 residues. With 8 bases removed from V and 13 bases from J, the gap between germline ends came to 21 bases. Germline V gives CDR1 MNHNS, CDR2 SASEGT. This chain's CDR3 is CASRTAGATIQFF. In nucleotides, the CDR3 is TGTGCCAGCCGGACGGCGGGGGCCACCATACAGTTCTTC.

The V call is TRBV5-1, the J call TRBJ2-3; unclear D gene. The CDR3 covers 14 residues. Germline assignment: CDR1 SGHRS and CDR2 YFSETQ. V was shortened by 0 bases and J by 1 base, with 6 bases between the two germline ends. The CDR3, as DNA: TGCGCCAGCAGCTTGGGCGTGGGCACAGATACGCAGTATTTT. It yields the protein CASSLGVGTDTQYF.

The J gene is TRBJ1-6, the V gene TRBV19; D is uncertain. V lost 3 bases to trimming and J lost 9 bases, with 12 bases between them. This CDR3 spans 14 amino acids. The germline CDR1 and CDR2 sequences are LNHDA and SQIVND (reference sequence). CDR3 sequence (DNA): TGTGCCAGTAGTATCTTCCAGGTATCTTCACCCCTCCACTTT. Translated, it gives CASSIFQVSSPLHF.

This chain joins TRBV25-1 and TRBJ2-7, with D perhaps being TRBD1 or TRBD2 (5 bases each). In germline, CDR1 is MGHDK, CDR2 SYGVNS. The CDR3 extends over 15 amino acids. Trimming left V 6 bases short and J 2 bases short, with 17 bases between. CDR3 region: CASSPLLGVTYEQYF. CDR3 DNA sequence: TGTGCCAGCAGCCCCCTTTTGGGGGTTACCTACGAGCAGTACTTC.

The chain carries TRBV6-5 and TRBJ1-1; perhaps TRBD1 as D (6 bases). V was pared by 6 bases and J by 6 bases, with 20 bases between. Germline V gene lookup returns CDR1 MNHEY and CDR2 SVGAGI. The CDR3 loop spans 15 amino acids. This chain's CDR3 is CASSPGSQGRAEAFF. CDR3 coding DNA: TGTGCCAGCAGCCCCGGCTCGCAGGGGAGGGCTGAAGCTTTCTTT.

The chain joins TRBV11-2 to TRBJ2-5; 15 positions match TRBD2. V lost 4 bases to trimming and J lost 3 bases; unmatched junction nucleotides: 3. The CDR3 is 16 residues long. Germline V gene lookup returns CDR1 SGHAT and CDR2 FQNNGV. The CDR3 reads CASSYGTSGGKETQYF. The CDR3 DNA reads TGTGCCAGCAGCTACGGGACTAGCGGGGGGAAAGAGACCCAGTACTTC.

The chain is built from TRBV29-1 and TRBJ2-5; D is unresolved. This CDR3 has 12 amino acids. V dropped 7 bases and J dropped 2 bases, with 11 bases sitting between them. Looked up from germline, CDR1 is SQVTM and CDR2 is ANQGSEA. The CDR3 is CSAVENQETQYF. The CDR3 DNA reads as TGCAGCGCGGTGGAAAATCAAGAGACCCAGTACTTC.

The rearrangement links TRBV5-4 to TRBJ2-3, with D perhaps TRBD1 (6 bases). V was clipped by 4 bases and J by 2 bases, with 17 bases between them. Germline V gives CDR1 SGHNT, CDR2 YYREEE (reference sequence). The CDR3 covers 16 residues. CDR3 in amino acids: CASSPGGRGTTDTQYF. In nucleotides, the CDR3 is TGTGCCAGCAGCCCTGGTGGCAGGGGAACCACAGATACGCAGTATTTT.

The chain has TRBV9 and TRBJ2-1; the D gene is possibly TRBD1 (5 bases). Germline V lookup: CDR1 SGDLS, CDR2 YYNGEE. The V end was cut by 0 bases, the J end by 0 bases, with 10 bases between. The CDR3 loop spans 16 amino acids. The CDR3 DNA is TGTGCCAGCAGCGTAGGAGGTGGGGCCTCCTACAATGAGCAGTTCTTC. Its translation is CASSVGGGASYNEQFF.

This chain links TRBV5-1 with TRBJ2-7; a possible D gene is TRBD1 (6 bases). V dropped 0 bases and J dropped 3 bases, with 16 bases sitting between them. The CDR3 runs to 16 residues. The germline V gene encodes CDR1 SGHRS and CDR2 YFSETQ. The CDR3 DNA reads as TGCGCCAGCAGCTTGGCCGGAGCAGGGGACCTCTACGAGCAGTACTTC. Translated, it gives CASSLAGAGDLYEQYF. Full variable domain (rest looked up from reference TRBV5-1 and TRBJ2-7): KAGVTQTPRYLIKTRGQQVTLSCSPISGHRSVSWYQQTPGQGLQFLFEYFSETQRNKGNFPGRFSGRQFSNSRSEMNVSTLELGDSALYLCASSLAGAGDLYEQYFGPGTRLTVT.